Below, 31 T cell receptor beta chains from the same sample are listed, as sequenced in a study of CD8 T cells in Susac syndrome. An input of about 0.5 to 1 ug of RNA was subjected to reverse transcription using random hexamers. TCRdb re-analysed the immunoSEQ multiplex PCR reads in MiXCR, keeping a single row per CDR3 protein. The sample has nearly 200,000 distinct CDR3 sequences, nearly 95% seen once. What was sequenced was CD4+ T cells from PBMCs. Receptors were obtained from a human donor with multiple sclerosis.

In this sample, this clonotype turned up once. The chain uses TRBV24-1 and TRBJ2-1, with D possibly called TRBD1 or TRBD2 (5 bases each). V was shortened by 6 bases and J by 10 bases, with 18 bases between the two germline ends. The V gene's germline CDR1 is KGHDR and CDR2 SFDVKD. The CDR3 consists of 14 residues. The CDR3: CATSKGTGIREQFF. For the CDR3, the DNA is TGTGCCACCAGTAAAGGGACCGGTATACGCGAGCAGTTCTTC.

The chain is built from TRBV9 and TRBJ1-2; D call uncertain. V dropped 0 bases and J dropped 1 base, with 10 bases sitting between them. Germline lookup yields CDR1 SGDLS and CDR2 YYNGEE. This CDR3 is built from 15 residues. The CDR3, as DNA: TGTGCCAGCAGCGTAGATGGGCCGGGTAACTATGGCTACACCTTC. It codes for CASSVDGPGNYGYTF.

This clonotype has a single count. The rearrangement links TRBV5-1 to TRBJ2-1; possible D gene TRBD2, 5 bases. The CDR3 has 14 amino acids. Trimming shortened V by 0 bases and J by 5 bases, and 9 bases separated the two germline ends. Germline lookup yields CDR1 SGHRS and CDR2 YFSETQ. CDR3 amino acids: CASSLVLANNEQFF. The CDR3 DNA is TGCGCCAGCAGCTTGGTCTTAGCGAACAATGAGCAGTTCTTC.

CDR3 in amino acids: CSVEPVEGIQYF. Here the CDR3 DNA reads TGCAGCGTTGAGCCCGTCGAGGGCATTCAGTACTTC. The chain carries TRBV29-1 and TRBJ2-4; TRBD2 is a possible D gene (5 bases). Germline V lookup: CDR1 SQVTM, CDR2 ANQGSEA. The germline V and J ends were trimmed by 3 bases and 9 bases, with 12 bases remaining between them. The CDR3 spans 12 residues.

This clonotype has a single count. The J gene is TRBJ2-5, the V gene TRBV5-1; D unresolved. V was shortened by 1 base and J by 1 base, with 8 bases between the two germline ends. The germline gives CDR1 SGHRS, CDR2 YFSETQ. CDR3 length: 14 amino acids. The CDR3 here is CASSLQLSQETQYF. The CDR3 nucleotides read TGCGCCAGCAGCTTGCAACTAAGCCAAGAGACCCAGTACTTC.

This chain links TRBV3-1 with TRBJ2-5; D is uncertain. Between the trimmed V and J ends, which lost 4 bases and 4 bases, there was a span of 7 bases. This CDR3 contains 12 residues. CDR1 is LGHDT and CDR2 is YNNKEL in the germline V gene (reference sequence). CDR3 DNA sequence: TGTGCCAGCAGCCCCCAAGCAGAGACCCAGTACTTC. Translation: CASSPQAETQYF.

J is TRBJ1-2 and V is TRBV18, with D uncertain. V was trimmed by 6 bases and J by 6 bases, leaving 17 bases between them. The CDR3 covers 14 residues. The germline gives CDR1 KGHSH, CDR2 LQKENI. DNA for the CDR3: TGTGCCAGCTCGCCTACAGTCAGGCGGAATGGCTACACCTTC. This encodes CASSPTVRRNGYTF.

The chain recombines TRBV12-3 or TRBV12-4 with TRBJ1-1; D remains ambiguous. This CDR3 has 11 residues. Trimming pared 3 bases from V and 13 bases from J, leaving 12 bases between. CDR3 sequence: CASSLGGSDFF. The CDR3 nucleotides read TGTGCCAGCAGTTTGGGCGGTAGTGATTTCTTT.

The rearrangement links TRBV20-1 to TRBJ2-7; 9 bases agree with TRBD1. CDR1 and CDR2 from the germline V gene are DFQATT and SNEGSKA (reference sequence). The V gene end was trimmed by 0 bases and the J gene end by 4 bases; junction bases not matched to a gene: 7. This CDR3 is built from 15 residues. The CDR3 coding sequence is TGCAGTGCTAGAGATCAGGGACAGGGACGGTACGAGCAGTACTTC. Protein sequence: CSARDQGQGRYEQYF.

This sequence joins TRBV25-1 and TRBJ2-2, with 9 nucleotides matching TRBD2. The CDR3 runs to 16 residues. Germline CDR1 is MGHDK and CDR2 is SYGVNS. V was pared by 4 bases and J by 0 bases, with 3 bases of the junction left unmatched. CDR3 nucleotides: TGTGCCAGCAGTGTAGCGGGGGCAGCGAACACCGGGGAGCTGTTTTTT. Protein sequence: CASSVAGAANTGELFF.

CDR3 region: CASSLWPGTQYF. CDR3 sequence (DNA): TGTGCCAGCAGTTTATGGCCGGGGACCCAGTACTTC. This sequence joins TRBV27 and TRBJ2-5; D is unclear. Germline V gene data show CDR1 as MNHEY and CDR2 as SMNVEV (reference sequence). V was clipped by 1 base and J by 7 bases, with 7 bases between them. CDR3 length: 12 amino acids.

The chain is built from TRBV20-1 and TRBJ1-5; 12 bases map to TRBD1. V was clipped by 6 bases and J by 5 bases; unmatched bases: 11. This CDR3 is 16 amino acids long. The germline V gene encodes CDR1 DFQATT and CDR2 SNEGSKA (reference sequence). CDR3 bases: TGCAGTGCGGGGGGAACCGGGACAGGGGGCGATCAGCCCCAGCATTTT. Protein product: CSAGGTGTGGDQPQHF.

The chain links TRBV30 to TRBJ2-1, with D perhaps being TRBD1 or TRBD2 (5 bases each). The CDR3 runs 11 residues. Per germline, CDR1 GTSNPN and CDR2 SVGIG (reference sequence). V lost 5 bases to trimming and J lost 9 bases, with 11 bases between them. In DNA, the CDR3 is TGTGCCTGGTCCTGGGGGAGTGAGCAGTTCTTC. It codes for CAWSWGSEQFF.

The chain recombines TRBV29-1 with TRBJ2-1, with a possible D match to TRBD2 (5 bases). V lost 5 bases and J lost 11, with 10 bases in between. The germline CDR1 and CDR2 sequences are SQVTM and ANQGSEA. This CDR3 is built from 10 residues. The CDR3: CSVLTSKQFF. DNA of the CDR3: TGCAGCGTTCTTACTAGTAAGCAGTTCTTC.

V gene TRBV6-6 combines with J gene TRBJ2-1, with D hard to call. V was trimmed by 0 bases and J by 1 base, leaving 7 bases between them. CDR1 MNHNY and CDR2 SVGAGI come from the germline V gene (reference sequence). This CDR3 contains 15 residues. The CDR3 sequence is CASSYSGNSYNEQFF. CDR3 in DNA: TGTGCCAGCAGTTACTCGGGGAATTCCTACAATGAGCAGTTCTTC.

The chain couples TRBV30 to TRBJ2-7; 8 bases agree with TRBD1. CDR1 and CDR2 (germline): GTSNPN, SVGIG (reference sequence). This CDR3 spans 15 amino acids. V was pared by 0 bases and J by 0 bases, with 4 bases of the junction left unmatched. The CDR3 nucleotides are TGTGCCTGGAGTGTAGTCAGGGGGCCCTCCTACGAGCAGTACTTC. It encodes CAWSVVRGPSYEQYF.

The chain recombines TRBV30 with TRBJ1-5; D not certain. Trimming removed 2 bases at V and 4 bases at J, with 9 bases between. This CDR3 comprises 13 residues. Germline V gives CDR1 GTSNPN, CDR2 SVGIG (reference sequence). CDR3 loop: CAWSYAGNQPQHF. The CDR3, as DNA: TGTGCCTGGAGTTATGCGGGTAATCAGCCCCAGCATTTT.

The rearrangement uses TRBV24-1 and TRBJ2-3; 7 bases agree with TRBD1. Trimming at V came to 9 bases and at J to 0 bases, leaving 5 bases not matched to a gene. CDR1 and CDR2 from the germline V gene are KGHDR and SFDVKD. The CDR3 consists of 14 residues. CDR3 nucleotides: TGTGCCACCGGCTACAGGGGTAGCACAGATACGCAGTATTTT. It encodes CATGYRGSTDTQYF.

The chain has TRBV6-5 and TRBJ1-2; 7 bases agree with TRBD1. Germline V gene lookup returns CDR1 MNHEY and CDR2 SVGAGI. This CDR3 region has 14 residues. With V trimmed by 2 bases and J by 4 bases, 4 bases remained unmatched. CDR3 coding DNA: TGTGCCAGCAGTTACAGGCAGGGGGGCTATGGCTACACCTTC. It codes for CASSYRQGGYGYTF.

This rearrangement joins TRBV20-1 to TRBJ2-1; D is perhaps TRBD2 (6 bases). The CDR3 consists of 12 residues. The V end lost 6 bases, the J end lost 6 bases, and 12 bases lay between the germline ends. Per the germline V gene, CDR1 is DFQATT and CDR2 is SNEGSKA (reference sequence). CDR3 in DNA: TGCAGTGCCACTGGAGGGACCAATGAGCAGTTCTTC. It yields the protein CSATGGTNEQFF.

The V and J genes are TRBV7-9 and TRBJ2-7; D perhaps matches TRBD1 (6 bases). The ends were cut back, 5 bases at V and 6 bases at J, with 11 bases in the middle. Germline V gene sequence: CDR1 SEHNR, CDR2 FQNEAQ (reference sequence). This CDR3 has 12 residues. The CDR3, as DNA: TGTGCCAGCAGCCCAGGGGCAGGCGAGCAGTACTTC. This translates into CASSPGAGEQYF.

This clonotype was recorded only once. The chain combines TRBV12-3 or TRBV12-4 with TRBJ2-7; TRBD2 matches at 11 bases. The CDR3 has 14 residues. Trimming at V came to 6 bases and at J to 2 bases, leaving 3 bases not matched to a gene. The CDR3 region is CASSLAGGAYEQYF. The DNA of the CDR3 is TGTGCCAGCAGCCTAGCGGGAGGAGCCTACGAGCAGTACTTC.

This chain links TRBV23-1 with TRBJ1-1; D gene unclear. TRBV23-1 is an ORF; its function is uncertain. CDR3 length: 12 amino acids. Trimming stripped 8 bases from V and 4 bases from J, with 11 bases between. The CDR3 DNA reads TGCGCCAGCCGCCCTTGGGCCACTGAAGCTTTCTTT. This sequence encodes CASRPWATEAFF.

This chain joins TRBV30 and TRBJ2-7, with D maybe TRBD2 (5 bases). This CDR3 region has 14 residues. Per the germline V gene, CDR1 is GTSNPN and CDR2 is SVGIG (reference sequence). Trimming removed 0 bases at V and 4 bases at J, with 13 bases between. As DNA, the CDR3 is TGTGCCTGGAGTGTAGGTCTGGCGGGTTACGAGCAGTACTTC. Translating gives CAWSVGLAGYEQYF.

This clonotype was seen once. This chain connects TRBV5-4 to TRBJ2-5; tentatively, D is TRBD1 (5 bases). Between the trimmed V and J ends, which lost 6 bases and 5 bases, there was a span of 14 bases. This CDR3 region has 13 residues. The germline gives CDR1 SGHNT, CDR2 YYREEE (reference sequence). Written as DNA, the CDR3 is TGTGCCAGCACCCTGCTGGGGCACGAGACCCAGTACTTC. Protein sequence: CASTLLGHETQYF.

The CDR3 spells CSARTGTRVTQYF. In DNA, the CDR3 is TGCAGTGCTCGTACCGGGACTAGGGTTACCCAGTACTTC. The chain couples TRBV20-1 to TRBJ2-5; 8 nucleotides align to TRBD2. The CDR3 consists of 13 residues. The junction had 10 bases not matched to a gene; V was cut back by 5 bases and J by 8 bases. Germline loops: CDR1 DFQATT, CDR2 SNEGSKA (reference sequence).

V usage is TRBV6-1 and J usage is TRBJ2-7, with D perhaps matching TRBD2 (6 bases). The ends were cut back, 2 bases at V and 3 bases at J, with 17 bases in the middle. Germline V gene sequence: CDR1 MNHNS, CDR2 SASEGT. The CDR3 is 16 amino acids. This chain's CDR3 is CASSEQHPGEGYEQYF. CDR3 nucleotides: TGTGCCAGCAGTGAACAACACCCGGGAGAGGGCTACGAGCAGTACTTC.

The V gene is TRBV20-1, the J gene TRBJ2-5; TRBD1 matches at 8 bases. This CDR3 region has 13 residues. CDR1 is DFQATT, CDR2 SNEGSKA, per germline (reference sequence). V shed 5 bases, J shed 2 bases, and the junction held 4 bases outside the gene matches. CDR3 region: CSAGRTGQETQYF. CDR3 nucleotide sequence: TGCAGTGCTGGACGGACAGGGCAAGAGACCCAGTACTTC.

The genes are TRBV19 and TRBJ1-1, with D uncertain. V lost 1 base, J lost 1 base, and 4 bases lay in between. The CDR3 loop spans 13 amino acids. CDR1 is LNHDA and CDR2 is SQIVND in the germline V gene (reference sequence). The CDR3, as DNA: TGTGCCAGTAGTATAGCCAGGAACACTGAAGCTTTCTTT. Translating gives CASSIARNTEAFF.

V and J are TRBV11-2 and TRBJ2-4; TRBD2 agrees at 9 bases. V dropped 3 bases and J dropped 7; count of bases not matched to a gene: 4. This CDR3 is built from 14 residues. Looked up from germline, CDR1 is SGHAT and CDR2 is FQNNGV. The CDR3 protein is CASSFSGRGNIQYF. In DNA form, the CDR3 reads TGTGCCAGCAGCTTTAGCGGGAGAGGGAACATTCAGTACTTC.

This chain joins TRBV9 and TRBJ2-5; possible D gene TRBD2, 5 bases. V dropped 2 bases and J dropped 2 bases, with 16 bases sitting between them. The CDR3 covers 16 residues. CDR1 and CDR2 (germline): SGDLS, YYNGEE. CDR3 sequence (DNA): TGTGCCAGCAGCGTCGACCGTGGGAGCGGTCAAGAGACCCAGTACTTC. It specifies CASSVDRGSGQETQYF.